A selection of T cell receptor beta chains follows, all from one sample in a study of shared clonotypes between healthy human individuals. Clones were read by immunoSEQ multiplex PCR, and TCRdb kept only the in-frame ones, dropping some. This repertoire shows around 1.9 million clones, about 92% found once; its top ten account for around 1.7%. Sequencing was performed on naive CD8+ T cells from PBMCs. These receptors all stem from a young man in good health. Some clones in this sample may be carry-over from other donors' samples. CDR3s include the opening cysteine and the closing phenylalanine or tryptophan. A D gene is named only where the DNA matches it firmly. The size field is filled for only some rows; it gives once, few, many or a size class.

j_gene | abundance | v_gene | len | d_gene | CDR3nt | CDR3aa
TRBJ2-7 | NA | TRBV5-1 | 13 | NA | TGCGCCAGCAGTGGCGGGGTCACCTACGAGCAGTACTTC | CASSGGVTYEQYF
TRBJ2-1 | NA | TRBV9 | 16 | TRBD2 | TGTGCCAGCAGCCACCAGACTAGCGGGGGTTCCAATGAGCAGTTCTTC | CASSHQTSGGSNEQFF
TRBJ2-7 | NA | TRBV4-2 | 18 | TRBD2 | TGTGCCAGCAGCCAAGGCCCCTACACGGGACTAGAAGCCCACGAGCAGTACTTC | CASSQGPYTGLEAHEQYF
TRBJ2-1 | NA | TRBV7-3 | 18 | TRBD2 | TGTGCCAGCAGCCCGCGGACTAGCGGGCTAAGCTCCTACAATGAGCAGTTCTTC | CASSPRTSGLSSYNEQFF
TRBJ2-7 | NA | TRBV27 | 13 | TRBD1 | TGTGCCAGCAGAGACAGGGAATCCTACGAGCAGTACTTC | CASRDRESYEQYF
TRBJ1-5 | once | TRBV7-9 | 14 | NA | TGTGCCAGCAGCGGAGGCGGGGTAAGCCAGCCCCAGCATTTT | CASSGGGVSQPQHF
TRBJ2-2 | NA | TRBV4-1 | 16 | NA | TGCGCCAGCAGCCCCGTGCTTCCGCGAAACACCGGGGAGCTGTTTTTT | CASSPVLPRNTGELFF
TRBJ2-7 | NA | TRBV7-9 | 15 | TRBD2 | TGTGCCAGCAGCTCCCTAGCGGGAGGGCTGGACGAGCAGTACTTC | CASSSLAGGLDEQYF
TRBJ1-1 | NA | TRBV27 | 14 | NA | TGTGCCAGCAGTTTAATCGGGACGGTCTCTGAAGCTTTCTTT | CASSLIGTVSEAFF
TRBJ2-3 | NA | TRBV28 | 14 | TRBD1 | TGTGCCAGCACCGACAGGGGTAGCACAGATACGCAGTATTTT | CASTDRGSTDTQYF
TRBJ1-4 | NA | TRBV2 | 16 | TRBD1 | TGTGCCAGTGCGGGACAGGGGTCTAAGATGGATGAAAAACTGTTTTTT | CASAGQGSKMDEKLFF
TRBJ1-1 | NA | TRBV28 | 15 | NA | TGTGCCAGCAGTTTAACGGGACCCGAGAACACTGAAGCTTTCTTT | CASSLTGPENTEAFF
TRBJ2-7 | NA | TRBV5-8 | 17 | NA | TGTGCCAGCAGCTTGATAGTATTTGGGACGGACTCCTACGAGCAGTACTTC | CASSLIVFGTDSYEQYF
TRBJ2-1 | NA | TRBV7-9 | 16 | NA | TGTGCCAGCAGCCCACCCCCACAGGGACTCCCCTCGGAGCAGTTCTTC | CASSPPPQGLPSEQFF
TRBJ2-7 | NA | TRBV4-3 | 13 | NA | TGCGCCAGCAGCCAAGATAGGGCCTACGAGCAGTACTTC | CASSQDRAYEQYF
TRBJ2-1 | NA | TRBV27 | 17 | TRBD2 | TGTGCCAGCAGTTTCCCTCCCTGGACTAGCGGGAGCAATGAGCAGTTCTTC | CASSFPPWTSGSNEQFF
TRBJ2-6 | NA | TRBV15 | 15 | NA | TGTGCCACCGAGAGGGCCTTCTCTGGGGCCAACGTCCTGACTTTC | CATERAFSGANVLTF
TRBJ1-2 | NA | TRBV7-3 | 13 | NA | TGTGCCAGCAGCTTAGACATTTCGGGGGGCTACACCTTC | CASSLDISGGYTF
TRBJ1-3 | NA | TRBV7-9 | 12 | NA | TGTGCCAGTTACCTGGCTGGAAACACCATATATTTT | CASYLAGNTIYF
TRBJ1-2 | NA | TRBV27 | 14 | NA | TGTGCCAGCAGTGCCTTACAGGGTACGGGGGGCTACACCTTC | CASSALQGTGGYTF
TRBJ2-3 | once | TRBV9 | 16 | TRBD2 | TGTGCCAGCAGCACCTCACTAGCGGGAGGCCCCGATACGCAGTATTTT | CASSTSLAGGPDTQYF
TRBJ2-1 | NA | TRBV19 | 14 | NA | TGTGCCACCTCGATTCCGGGTGTCTACAATGAGCAGTTCTTC | CATSIPGVYNEQFF
TRBJ2-7 | NA | TRBV9 | 14 | TRBD1 | TGTGCCAGCAGCGTAGGGACAGGCGCCTACGAGCAGTACTTC | CASSVGTGAYEQYF
TRBJ2-3 | NA | TRBV13 | 17 | NA | TGTGCCAGCAGCCCTCCTCCTGAACAGGGTGACACTGGTACGCAGTATTTT | CASSPPPEQGDTGTQYF
TRBJ2-5 | NA | TRBV7-2 | 16 | NA | TGTGCCAGCAGCTTCGGGGCAGACGCAGACCAAGAGACCCAGTACTTC | CASSFGADADQETQYF
TRBJ2-1 | NA | TRBV27 | 11 | TRBD1 | TGTGCCAGTAGACAGGGGGTTGAGCAGTTCTTC | CASRQGVEQFF
TRBJ2-2 | NA | TRBV6-5 | 14 | NA | TGTGCCAGCAGTTACGTTACTAGCCCCGGGGAGCTGTTTTTT | CASSYVTSPGELFF
TRBJ2-7 | NA | TRBV28 | 13 | TRBD2 | TGTGCCAGCAGGCTGCGGACTAGCTACGAGCAGTACTTC | CASRLRTSYEQYF
TRBJ2-1 | NA | TRBV13 | 13 | NA | TGTGCCAGCAGCGGGCGGGACTCCCAAGAGCAGTTCTTC | CASSGRDSQEQFF
TRBJ2-2 | NA | TRBV11-2 | 13 | NA | TGTGCCAGCAGCCTGGCCCCCCCCGGGGAGCTGTTTTTT | CASSLAPPGELFF
TRBJ2-3 | NA | TRBV4-1 | 15 | NA | TGCGCCAGCAGCCAAACTGCGACTAACACAGATACGCAGTATTTT | CASSQTATNTDTQYF
TRBJ1-1 | NA | TRBV11-2 | 14 | NA | TGTGCCAGCAGCGGGGGACGGTTGAACACTGAAGCTTTCTTT | CASSGGRLNTEAFF
TRBJ2-2 | once | TRBV19 | 16 | TRBD2 | TGTGCCAGTAGTCCGCCTAGCGGGATTAAAACCGGGGAGCTGTTTTTT | CASSPPSGIKTGELFF
TRBJ2-2 | NA | TRBV5-6 | 16 | TRBD2 | TGTGCCAGCAGCTACGCGGGACTAGTTGGCACCGGGGAGCTGTTTTTT | CASSYAGLVGTGELFF
TRBJ2-7 | NA | TRBV11-2 | 14 | NA | TGTGCCAGCAGCGACGCGACTGCTTCCTACGAGCAGTACTTC | CASSDATASYEQYF
TRBJ2-7 | NA | TRBV30 | 12 | NA | TGTGCCTGGAGTTTTGGCCTCTACGAGCAGTACTTC | CAWSFGLYEQYF
TRBJ1-1 | NA | TRBV19 | 15 | NA | TGTGCCAGTAGTATAGTATTCCGGGGTGGGACTGAAGCTTTCTTT | CASSIVFRGGTEAFF
TRBJ2-5 | once | TRBV4-3 | 16 | NA | TGCGCCAGCAGCCCCGGACAGACTACCTACCAAGAGACCCAGTACTTC | CASSPGQTTYQETQYF
TRBJ2-7 | NA | TRBV6-1 | 15 | TRBD2 | TGTGCCGTGGGACTAGCGGGAGGGCTTTTGTACGAGCAGTACTTC | CAVGLAGGLLYEQYF
TRBJ1-1 | NA | TRBV4-2 | 14 | NA | TGTGCCAGCAGCCAAGATCTAGGGAACACTGAAGCTTTCTTT | CASSQDLGNTEAFF
TRBJ2-1 | NA | TRBV27 | 16 | TRBD1 | TGTGCCAGCAAAGGAACCCGACAGGGGGCGGGTGATGAGCAGTTCTTC | CASKGTRQGAGDEQFF
TRBJ2-7 | NA | TRBV28 | 15 | NA | TGTGCCAGCACCCAATTTTGGCCTATTACCTACGAGCAGTACTTC | CASTQFWPITYEQYF
TRBJ2-7 | NA | TRBV7-2 | 16 | TRBD1 | TGTGCCAGCAGCCCTATACGGTCGGGACAGGGAGACGAGCAGTACTTC | CASSPIRSGQGDEQYF
TRBJ2-1 | NA | TRBV19 | 15 | NA | TGTGCCAGTAGTATAAGTCGACGGGGATACAATGAGCAGTTCTTC | CASSISRRGYNEQFF
TRBJ2-1 | few | TRBV7-9 | 14 | NA | TGTGCCAGCAGCCCATATGGGGCTAGGAATGAGCAGTTCTTC | CASSPYGARNEQFF
TRBJ2-1 | NA | TRBV6-1 | 15 | TRBD2 | TGTGCCAGCAGCCGAGCGGGAGTCTCGGGGAATGAGCAGTTCTTC | CASSRAGVSGNEQFF
TRBJ2-3 | NA | TRBV5-6 | 14 | NA | TGTGCCAGCAGCTTGGTACGGGAAACAGATACGCAGTATTTT | CASSLVRETDTQYF
TRBJ2-5 | NA | TRBV7-8 | 16 | TRBD1 | TGTGCCAGCAACACCCGACAGGGGGAGACGGGGGAGACCCAGTACTTC | CASNTRQGETGETQYF
TRBJ1-4 | NA | TRBV9 | 17 | NA | TGTGCCAGCAGCGTAGGCGCCAGGGGAAAGGGGCATGAAAAACTGTTTTTT | CASSVGARGKGHEKLFF
TRBJ2-2 | NA | TRBV7-9 | 12 | NA | TGTGCCAGCAGCTTAGACGAAGTGGAGCTGTTTTTT | CASSLDEVELFF